These 5 T cell receptor beta chains were all obtained from the same sample, sequenced in a study of cytomegalovirus exposure and HLA in healthy donors. Sequenced by immunoSEQ multiplex PCR; TCRdb stores in-frame clones only, minus some. This table holds roughly 60,000 clones, 92% found once. Sample: PBMCs. These receptors all come from a young woman in good health and CMV-seronegative.

The DNA of the CDR3 is TGTGCCAGCAGCAAAGCAACTCGCCCGGACAGAGGGTCTGAAGCTTTCTTT. Translating gives CASSKATRPDRGSEAFF. This chain connects TRBV21-1 to TRBJ1-1; TRBD1, as called in the table, went unchecked against the DNA. TRBV21-1 counts as a pseudogene. The CDR3 consists of 17 residues.

The chain links TRBV7-9 to TRBJ2-1; 11 positions agree with TRBD1. After removal of 4 bases from V and 7 bases from J, the junction contained 6 bases not matched to a gene. CDR3 length: 15 residues. Germline V lookup: CDR1 SEHNR, CDR2 FQNEAQ (reference sequence). The CDR3, as DNA: TGTGCCAGCAGCTACGGACAGGGGGCGAGGAATGAGCAGTTCTTC. Amino acids: CASSYGQGARNEQFF.

The CDR3 DNA reads TGTGCCAGCAGCTTTACGAGATACTCTGGAAACACCATATATTTT. Its protein product is CASSFTRYSGNTIYF. The chain recombines TRBV13 with TRBJ1-3, with no clear D. CDR3 length: 15 amino acids. Per the germline V gene, CDR1 is PRHDT and CDR2 is FYEKMQ (reference sequence). V lost 3 bases to trimming and J lost 0 bases, with 9 bases between them. The whole variable domain, remainder taken from reference TRBV13 and TRBJ1-3, is AAGVIQSPRHLIKEKRETATLKCYPIPRHDTVYWYQQGPGQDPQFLISFYEKMQSDKGSIPDRFSAQQFSDYHSELNMSSLELGDSALYFCASSFTRYSGNTIYFGEGSWLTVV.

This chain connects TRBV5-1 to TRBJ2-2; 8 nucleotides align to TRBD1. The CDR3 is 16 amino acids. With 4 bases clipped from V and 1 base from J, the junction kept 6 bases outside the gene matches. Germline V gene lookup returns CDR1 SGHRS and CDR2 YFSETQ. The CDR3 sequence is CASSIGQGVNTGELFF. The CDR3 bases are TGCGCCAGCAGCATCGGACAGGGTGTGAACACCGGGGAGCTGTTTTTT.

The gene calls are TRBV11-3 and TRBJ2-5, with 10 bases that match TRBD2. Germline CDR1 reads SGHNT; CDR2 reads YENEEA. The V gene end was trimmed by 1 base and the J gene end by 5 bases; junction bases not matched to a gene: 7. CDR3 length equals 16 residues. CDR3 in DNA: TGTGCCAGCAGCTTAGGCACTAGCGGGGTAATGGAGACCCAGTACTTC. It is translated as CASSLGTSGVMETQYF.